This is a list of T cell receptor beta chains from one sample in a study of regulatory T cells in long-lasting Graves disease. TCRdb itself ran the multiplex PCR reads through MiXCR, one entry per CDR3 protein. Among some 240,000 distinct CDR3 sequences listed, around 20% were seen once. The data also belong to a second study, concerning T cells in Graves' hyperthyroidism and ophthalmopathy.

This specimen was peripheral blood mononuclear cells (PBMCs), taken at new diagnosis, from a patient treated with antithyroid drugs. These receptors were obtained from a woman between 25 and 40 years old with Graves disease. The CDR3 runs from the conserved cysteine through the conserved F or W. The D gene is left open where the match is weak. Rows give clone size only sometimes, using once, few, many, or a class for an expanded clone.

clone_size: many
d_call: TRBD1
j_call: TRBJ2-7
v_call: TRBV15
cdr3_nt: TGTGCCACCAGCAGAGATTACCGACAGGGTTCCTACGAGCAGTACTTC
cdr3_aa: CATSRDYRQGSYEQYF

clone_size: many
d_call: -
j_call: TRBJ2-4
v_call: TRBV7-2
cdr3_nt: TGTGCCAGCAGCTTAAGGGTATTAGCCAAAAACATTCAGTACTTC
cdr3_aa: CASSLRVLAKNIQYF

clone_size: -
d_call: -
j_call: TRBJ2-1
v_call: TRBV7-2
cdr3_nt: TGTGCCAGCAGCCCAGTCCTCGCTTCTCGGGGGAATGAGCAGTTCTTC
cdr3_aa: CASSPVLASRGNEQFF

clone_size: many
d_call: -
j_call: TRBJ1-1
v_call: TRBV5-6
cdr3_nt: TGTGCCAGCAGCTTCCCCCACACTGAAGCTTTCTTT
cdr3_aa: CASSFPHTEAFF

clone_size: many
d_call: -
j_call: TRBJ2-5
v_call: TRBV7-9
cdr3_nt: TGTGCCAGCAGCCCTCGCTCGGGCTGGGGGAGCCAAGAGACCCAGTACTTC
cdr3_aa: CASSPRSGWGSQETQYF

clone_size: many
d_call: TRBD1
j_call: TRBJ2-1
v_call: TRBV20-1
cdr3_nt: TGCAGTGCTAGAGATAGGACAGGGAACAATGAGCAGTTCTTC
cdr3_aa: CSARDRTGNNEQFF

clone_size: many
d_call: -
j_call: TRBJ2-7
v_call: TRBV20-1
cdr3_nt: TGCAGTGTACGGGGGCGAAGCTACGAGCAGTACTTC
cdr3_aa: CSVRGRSYEQYF

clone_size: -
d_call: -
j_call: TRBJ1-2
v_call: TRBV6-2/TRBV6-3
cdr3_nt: TGTGCCAGCAGTTACTCGTCGGCAGCTTTTGGCGACACCTTC
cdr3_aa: CASSYSSAAFGDTF

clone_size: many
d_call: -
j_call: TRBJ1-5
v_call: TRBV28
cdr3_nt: TGTGCCAGCAGCCCCGGGACAAGCTATAGCAATCAGCCCCAGCATTTT
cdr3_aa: CASSPGTSYSNQPQHF

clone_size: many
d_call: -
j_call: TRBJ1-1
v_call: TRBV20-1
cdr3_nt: TGCAGTGCTACAATGACAGCGAACACTGAAGCTTTCTTT
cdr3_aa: CSATMTANTEAFF

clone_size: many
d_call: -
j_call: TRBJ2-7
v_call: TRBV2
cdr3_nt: TGTGCCAGCAGCCTACAGGGTTCTGGGTACGAGCAGTACTTC
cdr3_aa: CASSLQGSGYEQYF

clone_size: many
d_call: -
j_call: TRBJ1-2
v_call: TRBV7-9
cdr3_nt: TGTGCCAGCAGCCTAGAAGTAAGGCAGTATTATGGCTACACCTTC
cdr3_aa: CASSLEVRQYYGYTF

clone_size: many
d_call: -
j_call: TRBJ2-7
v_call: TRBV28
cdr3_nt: TGTGCCAGCAGCCCACGACAGGTCTACGAGCAGTACTTC
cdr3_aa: CASSPRQVYEQYF

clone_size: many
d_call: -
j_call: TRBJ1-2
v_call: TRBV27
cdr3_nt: TGTGCCAGCAGTGCGAGCAAGGGGTATGGCTACACCTTC
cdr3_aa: CASSASKGYGYTF

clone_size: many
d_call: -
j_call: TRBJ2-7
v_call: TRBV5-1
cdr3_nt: TGCGCCAGCAGCCCCCCAAGCATCGAGCAGTACTTC
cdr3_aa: CASSPPSIEQYF

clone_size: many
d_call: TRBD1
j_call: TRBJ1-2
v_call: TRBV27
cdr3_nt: TGTGCCAGCAGTACTCGACAGGGGAACTATGGCTACACCTTC
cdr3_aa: CASSTRQGNYGYTF

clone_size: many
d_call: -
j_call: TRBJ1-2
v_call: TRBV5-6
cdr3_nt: TGTGCCAGCAGCTTGGGGCAGGGCCGTGGCTACACCTTC
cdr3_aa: CASSLGQGRGYTF

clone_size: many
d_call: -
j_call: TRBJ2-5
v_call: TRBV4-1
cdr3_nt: TGCGCCAGCAGCCCAGGGATGAGAGGGGAAGAGACCCAGTACTTC
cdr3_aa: CASSPGMRGEETQYF

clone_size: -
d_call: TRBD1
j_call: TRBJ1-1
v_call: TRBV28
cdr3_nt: TGTGCCAGCAGTGCAGGGGGGGGGGCTTTCTTT
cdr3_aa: CASSAGGGAFF

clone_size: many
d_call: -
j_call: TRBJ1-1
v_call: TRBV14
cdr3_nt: TGTGCCAGCAGCCAAGACACAAACACTGAAGCTTTCTTT
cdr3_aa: CASSQDTNTEAFF

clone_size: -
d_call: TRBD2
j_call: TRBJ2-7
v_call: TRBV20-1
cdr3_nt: TGCAGTGCTAGAGGTTCCGGGACTAGCGGCCTCTCCTACGAGCAGTACTTC
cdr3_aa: CSARGSGTSGLSYEQYF

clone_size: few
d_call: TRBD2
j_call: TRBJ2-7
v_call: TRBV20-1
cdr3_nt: TGCAGTGCAAAAAGAGCAGGCGCGGGAGGGTGGTACGAGCAGTACTTC
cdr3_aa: CSAKRAGAGGWYEQYF

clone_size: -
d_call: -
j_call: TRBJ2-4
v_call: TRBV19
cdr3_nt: TGTGCCAGTAGTGGGCCCGGGGCAGGGGCCAAAAACATTCAGTACTTC
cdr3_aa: CASSGPGAGAKNIQYF

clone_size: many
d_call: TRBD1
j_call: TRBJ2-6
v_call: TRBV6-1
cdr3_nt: TGTGCCAGCAGTATGGGACAGGGCTCTGGGGCCAACGTCCTGACTTTC
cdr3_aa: CASSMGQGSGANVLTF

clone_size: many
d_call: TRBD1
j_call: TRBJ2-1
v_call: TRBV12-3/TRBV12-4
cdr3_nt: TGTGCCAGCAGTCCATCCGGGACAGGGATCTACAATGAGCAGTTCTTC
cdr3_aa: CASSPSGTGIYNEQFF

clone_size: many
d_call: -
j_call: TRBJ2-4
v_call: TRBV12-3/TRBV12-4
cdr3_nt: TGTGCCAGCAGTTCCCCGGGGTCATCCTCGAATCTAAACATTCAGTACTTC
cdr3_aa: CASSSPGSSSNLNIQYF

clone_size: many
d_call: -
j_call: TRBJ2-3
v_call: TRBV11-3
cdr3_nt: TGTGCCAGCAGCCGAGCCCAGCGCACAGATACGCAGTATTTT
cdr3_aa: CASSRAQRTDTQYF

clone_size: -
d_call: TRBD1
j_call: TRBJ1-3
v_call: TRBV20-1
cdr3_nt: TGCAGTGCTAGACGGCCCACAGGGGGCGCGGGAAACACCATATATTTT
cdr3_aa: CSARRPTGGAGNTIYF

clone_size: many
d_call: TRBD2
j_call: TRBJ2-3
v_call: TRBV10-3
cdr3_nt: TGTGCCATTTTCCGGCACGGAGGAGCGGGGGGGCCAGATACGCAGTATTTT
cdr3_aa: CAIFRHGGAGGPDTQYF

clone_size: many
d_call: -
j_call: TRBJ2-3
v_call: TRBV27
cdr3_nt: TGTGCCAGCAGTTTGGGAACCCCGCGCGGAGATACGCAGTATTTT
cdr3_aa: CASSLGTPRGDTQYF

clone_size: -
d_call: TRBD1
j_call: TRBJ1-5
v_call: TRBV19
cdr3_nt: TGTGCCAGTAGTTTGGACAGGGGTCGGCGGAGCAATCAGCCCCAGCATTTT
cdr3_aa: CASSLDRGRRSNQPQHF

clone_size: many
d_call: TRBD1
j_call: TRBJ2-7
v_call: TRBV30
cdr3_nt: TGTGCCTGGAGCAGGGGACAGTTAGACGAGCAGTACTTC
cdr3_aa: CAWSRGQLDEQYF

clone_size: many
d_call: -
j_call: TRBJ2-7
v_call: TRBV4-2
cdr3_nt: TGTGCCAGCACCTCAGGAGGGGTTACCTACGAGCAGTACTTC
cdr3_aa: CASTSGGVTYEQYF

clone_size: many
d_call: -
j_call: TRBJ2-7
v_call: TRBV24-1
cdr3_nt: TGTGCCACCAGTGATTCCAGGGGTCGGGGCTACGAGCAGTACTTC
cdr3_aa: CATSDSRGRGYEQYF

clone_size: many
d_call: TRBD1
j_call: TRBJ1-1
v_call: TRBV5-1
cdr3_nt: TGCGCCAGCGCTGGGACAGGGAACACTGAAGCTTTCTTT
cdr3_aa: CASAGTGNTEAFF

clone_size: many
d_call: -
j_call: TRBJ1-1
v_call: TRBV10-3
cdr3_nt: TGTGCCATCAGTGACCGTACAGGGAGGCTTGGTGAAGCTTTCTTT
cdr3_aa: CAISDRTGRLGEAFF

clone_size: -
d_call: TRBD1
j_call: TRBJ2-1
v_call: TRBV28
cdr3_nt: TGTGCCAGCACTTCCGGGACAGGGGTACTGGGTGAGCAGTTCTTC
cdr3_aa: CASTSGTGVLGEQFF

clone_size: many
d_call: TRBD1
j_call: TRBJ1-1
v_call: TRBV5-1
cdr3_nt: TGCGCCAGCAGCTGGAAGACAGGGGGTATGACTGAAGCTTTCTTT
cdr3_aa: CASSWKTGGMTEAFF

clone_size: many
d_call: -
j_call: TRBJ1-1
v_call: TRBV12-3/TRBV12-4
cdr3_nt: TGTGCCAGCAGCAGACGGGGGGCGGGTACTGAAGCTTTCTTT
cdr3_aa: CASSRRGAGTEAFF

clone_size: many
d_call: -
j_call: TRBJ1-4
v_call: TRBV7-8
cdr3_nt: TGTGCCAGCAGCTTAGCGGCGGAGTGGGGGGCAGGAAAACTGTTTTTT
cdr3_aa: CASSLAAEWGAGKLFF

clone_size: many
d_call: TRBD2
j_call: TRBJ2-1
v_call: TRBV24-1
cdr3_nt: TGTGCCACCAGTAGGGGACTAGCGGGAGGGTCTGAGCAGTTCTTC
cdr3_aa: CATSRGLAGGSEQFF

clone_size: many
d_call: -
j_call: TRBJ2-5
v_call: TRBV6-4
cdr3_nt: TGTGCCAGCACTAACACAGGGGAGACCCAGTACTTC
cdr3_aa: CASTNTGETQYF

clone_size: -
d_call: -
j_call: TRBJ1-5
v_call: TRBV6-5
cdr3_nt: TGTGCCAGCAGTTACCCGGTGGGGACATTCCGGAGGAATCAGCCCCAGCATTTT
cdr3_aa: CASSYPVGTFRRNQPQHF

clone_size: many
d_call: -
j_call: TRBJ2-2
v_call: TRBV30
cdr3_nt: TGTGCCTGGAGTGAGGGACGGAAGAACACCGGGGAGCTGTTTTTT
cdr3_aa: CAWSEGRKNTGELFF

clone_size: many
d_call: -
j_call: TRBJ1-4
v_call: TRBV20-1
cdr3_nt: TGCAGTGCTAAAAGGGGGGAAAAACTGTTTTTT
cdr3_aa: CSAKRGEKLFF